This is a list of T cell receptor beta chains from one sample in a study of blood T cell repertoires in COVID-19. Using immunoSEQ multiplex PCR, the repertoire was profiled, and TCRdb retains in-frame clones only, with some absent. The sample carries about 180,000 clones, roughly 88% recorded once. Sequencing was carried out using peripheral blood. The source is a woman aged 60-70 years with acute or convalescent COVID-19. The CDR3 runs from the conserved cysteine through the conserved F or W. The order of the fields is clone size, J gene, D gene, V gene, CDR3 protein, CDR3 DNA. A D gene is named only where the DNA matches it firmly. Size values are once, few and many counts, or a class for expanded clones, and some rows have none.

once | TRBJ2-7 | TRBD1 | TRBV7-2 | CASSLSRGSHEQYF | TGTGCCAGCAGCTTGAGCAGGGGGAGCCACGAGCAGTACTTC
. | TRBJ2-1 | TRBD2 | TRBV29-1 | CSVEPSGGSSYNEQFF | TGCAGCGTTGAACCTAGCGGGGGGAGCTCCTACAATGAGCAGTTCTTC
. | TRBJ1-5 | TRBD1 | TRBV5-1 | CASRLGTGDQPQHF | TGCGCCAGCAGGCTCGGGACAGGGGATCAGCCCCAGCATTTT
. | TRBJ2-1 | TRBD2 | TRBV5-1 | CASSLEGLAGTYNEQFF | TGCGCCAGCAGCTTGGAGGGACTAGCGGGGACCTACAATGAGCAGTTCTTC
. | TRBJ1-3 | . | TRBV7-2 | CASSPRGGSGNTIYF | TGTGCCAGCAGCCCACGGGGGGGTTCTGGAAACACCATATATTTT
. | TRBJ1-2 | TRBD1 | TRBV18 | CASSPRTGEPYGYTF | TGTGCCAGCTCACCCCGGACAGGGGAACCCTATGGCTACACCTTC
. | TRBJ1-3 | TRBD1 | TRBV7-2 | CASSLGLTGKLGNTIYF | TGTGCCAGCAGCTTGGGCCTGACAGGGAAGCTTGGAAACACCATATATTTT
. | TRBJ1-1 | . | TRBV18 | CASSLGQRRLAEAFF | TGTGCCAGCTCACTTGGACAGAGGCGACTCGCTGAAGCTTTCTTT
once | TRBJ1-1 | TRBD1 | TRBV7-3 | CASSSHRGRNHAFF | TGTGCCAGCAGCTCCCACAGGGGGCGTAATCACGCTTTCTTT
. | TRBJ2-5 | TRBD2 | TRBV18 | CASSPRLAGEKETQYF | TGTGCCAGCTCACCAAGGCTAGCGGGGGAAAAAGAGACCCAGTACTTC
few | TRBJ2-5 | TRBD2 | TRBV9 | CASSRPIAGGLETQYF | TGTGCCAGCAGCCGACCCATAGCGGGGGGGTTGGAGACCCAGTACTTC
few | TRBJ1-1 | . | TRBV5-5 | CASSLAPGVNTEAFF | TGTGCCAGCAGCTTGGCTCCAGGGGTGAACACTGAAGCTTTCTTT
. | TRBJ2-1 | TRBD2 | TRBV4-2 | CASSQETAGGRNEQFF | TGTGCCAGCAGCCAAGAAACAGCGGGGGGCAGGAATGAGCAGTTCTTC
. | TRBJ1-6 | . | TRBV3-1/TRBV3-2 | CASSPNEQYNSPLHF | TGTGCCAGCAGTCCCAACGAGCAATATAATTCACCCCTCCACTTT
. | TRBJ2-1 | TRBD2 | TRBV6-5 | CASSYGGGYDEQFF | TGTGCCAGCAGTTACGGGGGGGGTTACGATGAGCAGTTCTTC
. | TRBJ1-5 | TRBD1 | TRBV6-5 | CASSSTGGFGNQPQHF | TGTGCCAGCAGTTCGACAGGGGGGTTTGGGAATCAGCCCCAGCATTTT
. | TRBJ2-1 | . | TRBV10-1 | CASSNGLANEQFF | TGCGCCAGCAGTAATGGTCTAGCGAATGAGCAGTTCTTC
. | TRBJ1-2 | . | TRBV2 | CASSEAVVGYTF | TGTGCCAGCAGTGAAGCTGTCGTTGGCTACACCTTC
. | TRBJ2-5 | . | TRBV3-1/TRBV3-2 | CASSQATGTQYF | TGTGCCAGCAGCCAAGCTACGGGGACCCAGTACTTC
. | TRBJ2-5 | TRBD1 | TRBV4-2 | CASSQVTGQETQYF | TGTGCCAGCAGCCAAGTGACAGGGCAAGAGACCCAGTACTTC
. | TRBJ1-4 | . | TRBV18 | CASSPWTDRSNEKLFF | TGTGCCAGCTCACCCTGGACCGACAGGTCTAATGAAAAACTGTTTTTT
. | TRBJ1-1 | TRBD1 | TRBV10-3 | CAISTIRTGNTEAFF | TGTGCCATCAGTACAATTCGGACAGGGAACACTGAAGCTTTCTTT
. | TRBJ1-6 | . | TRBV4-2 | CASSQEAQNNSPLHF | TGTGCCAGCAGCCAAGAGGCACAGAATAATTCACCCCTCCACTTT
. | TRBJ2-7 | TRBD2 | TRBV6-2/TRBV6-3 | CASSWEGLIYEQYF | TGTGCCAGCAGTTGGGAGGGGCTCATCTACGAGCAGTACTTC
. | TRBJ2-7 | . | TRBV10-3 | CAISLGQRSYEQYF | TGTGCCATCAGCCTCGGACAGCGATCCTACGAGCAGTACTTC